Shown below are 18 T cell receptor beta chains from a single sample sequenced in a study of T cell responses to AZD1222 COVID-19 vaccine. Here immunoSEQ multiplex PCR was the method, and the copy in TCRdb shows in-frame clones only, minus some. Seen here are some 110,000 clones, roughly 89% observed once, and the top ten hold roughly two fifths. This specimen consisted of peripheral blood, obtained 28 days after the second AZD1222 dose. Source of these receptors: an adult who received the AZD1222 COVID-19 vaccine.

This chain links TRBV6-1 with TRBJ1-3; D is ambiguous. Germline V gene sequence: CDR1 MNHNS, CDR2 SASEGT. This CDR3 spans 14 amino acids. The V end was cut by 6 bases, the J end by 3 bases, with 12 bases between. The DNA of the CDR3 is TGTGCCAGCAGGTGGGATCTAGGTGGAAACACCATATATTTT. Its protein product is CASRWDLGGNTIYF.

The genes are TRBV7-6 and TRBJ2-7, with D possibly TRBD2 on 7 matching bases. Trimming took 6 bases from V and 2 from J, leaving 17 bases between them. Germline CDR1 is SGHVS and CDR2 is FNYEAQ. The CDR3 runs to 15 residues. The CDR3 is CASSSQEGGPYEQYF. CDR3 nucleotide sequence: TGTGCCAGCAGTTCCCAAGAGGGGGGGCCCTACGAGCAGTACTTC.

The chain uses TRBV19 and TRBJ1-5; 8 bases are a match to TRBD1. Germline lookup yields CDR1 LNHDA and CDR2 SQIVND (reference sequence). The CDR3 loop spans 15 amino acids. With V trimmed by 3 bases and J by 2 bases, 3 bases remained unmatched. CDR3 in DNA: TGTGCCAGTAGTATGTCAGGGGGCGGCAATCAGCCCCAGCATTTT. Translation: CASSMSGGGNQPQHF.

The CDR3 DNA sequence: TGTGCCAGCATGGGGAGCGGGAGGGGAAATGAGCAGTTCTTC. The encoded protein is CASMGSGRGNEQFF. The V gene is TRBV28, the J gene TRBJ2-1; 10 positions agree with TRBD2. This CDR3 has 14 amino acids. Per the germline V gene, CDR1 is MDHEN and CDR2 is SYDVKM. The junction had 7 bases not matched to a gene; V was cut back by 7 bases and J by 7 bases. The whole variable domain, filled in from reference TRBV28 and TRBJ2-1, reads DVKVTQSSRYLVKRTGEKVFLECVQDMDHENMFWYRQDPGLGLRLIYFSYDVKMKEKGDIPEGYSVSREKKERFSLILESASTNQTSMYLCASMGSGRGNEQFFGPGTRLTVL.

V and J are TRBV5-1 and TRBJ2-7; 12 nucleotides agree with TRBD1. Germline V gene data show CDR1 as SGHRS and CDR2 as YFSETQ. V lost 4 bases to trimming and J lost 2 bases; unmatched junction nucleotides: 4. CDR3 length equals 15 residues. The CDR3: CASSIGTGGPYEQYF. The CDR3 DNA is TGCGCCAGCAGCATCGGGACAGGGGGCCCCTACGAGCAGTACTTC.

The V call is TRBV5-1, the J call TRBJ2-6, with TRBD2 as a possible D gene (6 bases). Germline CDR1 and CDR2: SGHRS and YFSETQ. Trimming took off 3 bases at V and 0 bases at J, with 10 bases between the two ends. This CDR3 is 16 amino acids long. CDR3 sequence: CASSSGTPSGANVLTF. The CDR3 DNA sequence: TGCGCCAGCAGCTCAGGGACTCCCTCTGGGGCCAACGTCCTGACTTTC.

The V and J genes are TRBV12-3 or TRBV12-4 and TRBJ1-2; D gene uncertain. V lost 3 bases to trimming and J lost 6 bases, with 11 bases between them. The CDR3 covers 13 residues. CDR3 sequence: CASSFGDLNGYTF. CDR3 in DNA: TGTGCCAGCAGTTTCGGGGATTTAAATGGCTACACCTTC.

The CDR3 DNA reads as TGTGCCAGCAGCCCAGGACACCCAGATACGCAGTATTTT. Amino acids: CASSPGHPDTQYF. This sequence joins TRBV9 and TRBJ2-3; D might be TRBD1 (5 bases). The CDR3 has 13 residues. Germline assignment: CDR1 SGDLS and CDR2 YYNGEE. V lost 4 bases to trimming and J lost 4 bases, with 10 bases between them.

The gene calls are TRBV25-1 and TRBJ2-2; 9 nucleotides match TRBD1. The CDR3 totals 14 residues. Germline assignment: CDR1 MGHDK and CDR2 SYGVNS. V trimming: 8 bases; J trimming: 7 bases; junction bases outside the gene matches: 8. CDR3 nucleotide sequence: TGTGCCAGCGTGGGGACAGGGTGGAACGGGGAGCTGTTTTTT. It yields the protein CASVGTGWNGELFF.

V is TRBV5-1 and J is TRBJ2-1, with TRBD1 matching over 8 bases. The V and J ends lost 0 bases and 6 bases, in that order; junction bases with no gene match: 8. CDR1 and CDR2 from the germline V gene are SGHRS and YFSETQ. This CDR3 region has 16 residues. The CDR3 reads CASSLETGAGVNEQFF. In DNA, the CDR3 is TGCGCCAGCAGCTTGGAGACAGGGGCCGGGGTCAATGAGCAGTTCTTC. The full variable domain, in which reference TRBV5-1 and TRBJ2-1 provide the parts outside the CDR3, is KAGVTQTPRYLIKTRGQQVTLSCSPISGHRSVSWYQQTPGQGLQFLFEYFSETQRNKGNFPGRFSGRQFSNSRSEMNVSTLELGDSALYLCASSLETGAGVNEQFFGPGTRLTVL.

This clone showed up just a few times. The DNA of the CDR3 is TGTGCCAGCAGTTACTCCGCTCGGACCTATGGCTACACCTTC. This sequence encodes CASSYSARTYGYTF. The chain is built from TRBV6-5 and TRBJ1-2; D unclear. Trimming shortened V by 0 bases and J by 4 bases, and 9 bases separated the two germline ends. The CDR3 sequence is 14 residues long. CDR1 and CDR2 (germline): MNHEY, SVGAGI.

The rearrangement uses TRBV5-1 and TRBJ1-2; D remains ambiguous. CDR3 length equals 12 residues. Germline V lookup: CDR1 SGHRS, CDR2 YFSETQ. V shed 4 bases and J shed 6 bases, with 10 bases lying between them. CDR3 protein: CASSLRDDGYTF. The DNA for the CDR3 is TGCGCCAGCAGCCTGCGCGATGATGGCTACACCTTC.

The chain recombines TRBV2 with TRBJ1-4, with 10 bases identical to TRBD1. The germline V gene has CDR1 SNHLY and CDR2 FYNNEI. Germline trimming cut 6 bases from V and 3 bases from J; bases unmatched to any gene: 10. CDR3 length equals 17 residues. The CDR3 loop is CASSDRGRFTPNEKLFF. DNA of the CDR3: TGTGCCAGCAGCGACAGGGGGCGCTTCACCCCTAATGAAAAACTGTTTTTT. Combining the CDR3 with reference TRBV2 and TRBJ1-4 gives the whole variable domain EPEVTQTPSHQVTQMGQEVILRCVPISNHLYFYWYRQILGQKVEFLVSFYNNEISEKSEIFDDQFSVERPDGSNFTLKIRSTKLEDSAMYFCASSDRGRFTPNEKLFFGSGTQLSVL.

The V and J genes are TRBV2 and TRBJ1-3; no reliable D call. The V end lost 3 bases, the J end lost 2 bases, and 11 bases lay between the germline ends. Germline V gives CDR1 SNHLY, CDR2 FYNNEI. The CDR3 has 15 amino acids. The CDR3 DNA follows: TGTGCCAGCAGTGAGGAGTTTACAGCTGGAAACACCATATATTTT. Protein product: CASSEEFTAGNTIYF.

V and J are TRBV29-1 and TRBJ1-1, with D maybe TRBD1 (5 bases). The CDR3 is 12 residues long. CDR1 and CDR2 (germline): SQVTM, ANQGSEA. V lost 7 bases, J lost 1 base, and 10 bases lay in between. This CDR3 reads CSGGGRNTEAFF. CDR3 bases: TGCAGCGGGGGGGGTAGGAACACTGAAGCTTTCTTT.

This clone was picked up a small number of times. The chain uses TRBV9 and TRBJ1-3, with D possibly being TRBD1 (5 bases). CDR3 length equals 16 residues. Germline V lookup: CDR1 SGDLS, CDR2 YYNGEE. Trimming removed 0 bases from V and 1 base from J, with 11 bases in between. The DNA for the CDR3 is TGTGCCAGCAGCGTAGCTGCAGGGAAGTCTGGAAACACCATATATTTT. It encodes CASSVAAGKSGNTIYF.

J is TRBJ2-3 and V is TRBV5-4; TRBD2 matches at 7 bases. V shed 2 bases and J 2 bases; nucleotides not matched to a gene: 2. The V gene's germline CDR1 is SGHNT and CDR2 YYREEE (reference sequence). The CDR3 spans 14 residues. CDR3 bases: TGTGCCAGCAGCTTAGGACTAGTCACAGATACGCAGTATTTT. This translates into CASSLGLVTDTQYF.

V is TRBV7-6 and J is TRBJ1-1, with D possibly matching TRBD1 (5 bases). Germline lookup yields CDR1 SGHVS and CDR2 FNYEAQ. CDR3 length: 18 amino acids. The V end was cut by 7 bases, the J end by 0 bases, with 24 bases between. CDR3 sequence reads: CASTDQKGTPELNTEAFF. DNA for the CDR3: TGTGCCAGCACCGACCAGAAGGGGACTCCGGAATTGAACACTGAAGCTTTCTTT.